These 18 T cell receptor beta chains were sequenced from one sample in a study of T-cell memory formation after mild COVID-19. Via MiXCR, TCRdb re-called the 5' RACE reads, giving one row per CDR3 protein. The sample lists 100,000 or so distinct CDR3 sequences; around 10% were seen once. The sequenced material came from PBMCs or a T cell subset sorted from them (not recorded which). These receptors came from a man aged 18 to 29 who had mild COVID-19 (a few samples of this study predate the infection). Cell type and time point are not known.

This clonotype turned up a few times. This chain uses TRBV7-3 with TRBJ2-3; 11 nucleotides align to TRBD2. Germline V gives CDR1 SGHTA, CDR2 FQGTGA. Trimming at V came to 2 bases and at J to 0 bases, leaving 7 bases not matched to a gene. CDR3 size: 18 residues. The CDR3 bases are TGTGCCAGCAGCTTATTGGGACTAGCGGATACTAGCACAGATACGCAGTATTTT. Translation: CASSLLGLADTSTDTQYF.

This sequence joins TRBV6-6 and TRBJ1-5, with no clear D. CDR1 is MNHNY and CDR2 is SVGAGI in the germline V gene (reference sequence). Trimming left V 0 bases short and J 7 bases short, with 10 bases between. There are 14 residues in the CDR3. The CDR3 DNA reads TGTGCCAGCAGTTACTCGAGGGAGAGGCAGCCCCAGCATTTT. This encodes CASSYSRERQPQHF.

This clonotype was observed a few times. J is TRBJ2-2 and V is TRBV4-1, with 11 bases identical to TRBD2. CDR3 length equals 17 residues. Germline V gives CDR1 MGHRA, CDR2 YSYEKL. V gave up 0 bases and J gave up 4 bases; unmatched junction bases: 4. In nucleotides, the CDR3 is TGCGCCAGCAGCCAAGATGGGCTAGCGGGGGGCACCGGGGAGCTGTTTTTT. Its translation is CASSQDGLAGGTGELFF.

The V gene is TRBV7-9, the J gene TRBJ1-5; TRBD1 might be the D (6 bases). From germline, CDR1 is SEHNR and CDR2 FQNEAQ (reference sequence). Trimming cost V 5 bases and J 0 bases, with 20 bases left between them. The CDR3 is made up of 18 amino acids. In DNA form, the CDR3 reads TGTGCCAGCAGCGGACAACAGGGCCCTCGGGATAGCAATCAGCCCCAGCATTTT. Its protein product is CASSGQQGPRDSNQPQHF.

This clonotype was picked up one time. The rearrangement uses TRBV27 and TRBJ2-1; TRBD1 matches 9 bases. Unmatched junction bases numbered 6, after V lost 3 bases and J lost 6 bases. CDR3 length: 15 amino acids. Germline values: CDR1 MNHEY, CDR2 SMNVEV (reference sequence). This CDR3 reads CASSFGTGLTNEQFF. Here the CDR3 DNA reads TGTGCCAGCAGTTTTGGGACAGGGTTGACCAATGAGCAGTTCTTC.

The chain is built from TRBV6-2 or TRBV6-3 and TRBJ2-2, with a tentative D call TRBD2 (5 bases). CDR1 MNHEY and CDR2 SVGEGT come from the germline V gene. The CDR3 runs to 15 residues. V shed 1 base and J shed 3 bases, with 9 bases lying between them. The CDR3 DNA reads as TGTGCCAGCAGTTACTGGCTAGCTGACACCGGGGAGCTGTTTTTT. Translated: CASSYWLADTGELFF.

The CDR3: CASSVELGGQGYTGELFF. Here the CDR3 DNA reads TGTGCCAGCAGCGTTGAACTAGGGGGACAGGGGTACACCGGGGAGCTGTTTTTT. V is TRBV5-5 and J is TRBJ2-2; 10 nucleotides line up with TRBD1. Germline assignment: CDR1 SGHKS and CDR2 YYEKEE (reference sequence). There are 18 residues in the CDR3. With 4 bases clipped from V and 3 bases from J, the junction kept 12 bases outside the gene matches.

This clonotype was recorded at least ten times. Here the CDR3 DNA reads TGTGCCAGCAGCCATGTACTAGCGCCCTACAATGAGCAGTTCTTC. It specifies CASSHVLAPYNEQFF. The chain has TRBV3-1 and TRBJ2-1; 7 bases align to TRBD2. V trimming: 3 bases; J trimming: 2 bases; junction bases outside the gene matches: 4. The V gene's germline CDR1 is LGHDT and CDR2 YNNKEL (reference sequence). This CDR3 has 15 residues.

This chain joins TRBV6-6 and TRBJ1-1; D gene unclear. In germline, CDR1 is MNHNY, CDR2 SVGAGI (reference sequence). With 8 bases removed from V and 5 bases from J, the gap between germline ends came to 9 bases. The CDR3 is made up of 11 amino acids. The CDR3 reads CASLSGTEAFF. CDR3 DNA: TGTGCCAGCCTCTCGGGAACTGAAGCTTTCTTT.

This clonotype was seen only a few times. The rearrangement uses TRBV7-9 and TRBJ2-5; D may correspond to TRBD1 or TRBD2 (5 bases each). There are 15 residues in the CDR3. Trimming removed 8 bases at V and 4 bases at J, with 20 bases between. Germline CDR1 reads SEHNR; CDR2 reads FQNEAQ (reference sequence). CDR3 DNA sequence: TGTGCCAGCGAGGGGAACGAGGGTGGAGGAGAGACCCAGTACTTC. It translates to CASEGNEGGGETQYF.

In its sample, this clonotype was seen a few times. The chain has TRBV6-9 and TRBJ2-5, with D perhaps TRBD1 or TRBD2 (6 bases each). Germline CDR1 reads MNHGY; CDR2 reads SVAAGI. Trimming removed 6 bases at V and 6 bases at J, with 23 bases between. CDR3 length: 16 amino acids. The CDR3 nucleotides read TGTGCCAGCAGCTCCCGAGGGGGGCCGAATGTAAAGACCCAGTACTTC. Amino acid sequence: CASSSRGGPNVKTQYF.

This clonotype was observed a handful of times. The chain employs TRBV3-1 and TRBJ1-2; 10 nucleotides align to TRBD1. The CDR3 is 14 residues long. CDR1 and CDR2 from the germline V gene are LGHDT and YNNKEL (reference sequence). The ends lost 3 bases at V and 5 bases at J; junction bases unmatched: 3. The DNA of the CDR3 is TGTGCCAGCAGCCACGCGGGACAGGGGTATGGCTACACCTTC. As protein: CASSHAGQGYGYTF. Combining the CDR3 with reference TRBV3-1 and TRBJ1-2 gives the whole variable domain DTAVSQTPKYLVTQMGNDKSIKCEQNLGHDTMYWYKQDSKKFLKIMFSYNNKELIINETVPNRFSPKSPDKAHLNLHINSLELGDSAVYFCASSHAGQGYGYTFGSGTRLTVV.

The V and J genes are TRBV7-9 and TRBJ2-5, with TRBD2 identical over 8 bases. The germline V gene has CDR1 SEHNR and CDR2 FQNEAQ (reference sequence). The ends lost 2 bases at V and 5 bases at J; junction bases unmatched: 7. This CDR3 spans 15 amino acids. For the CDR3, the DNA is TGTGCCAGCAGCTTATCGGCGGGGGGCTTGGAGACCCAGTACTTC. Protein product: CASSLSAGGLETQYF.

The rearrangement uses TRBV6-5 and TRBJ2-1, with 7 bases that match TRBD2. Germline V gene lookup returns CDR1 MNHEY and CDR2 SVGAGI. The CDR3 spans 14 residues. V lost 0 bases and J lost 8; bases outside the gene matches: 4. CDR3 DNA: TGTGCCAGCAGTTACTCGACTAGCCGGGATGAGCAGTTCTTC. This encodes CASSYSTSRDEQFF.

The chain uses TRBV29-1 and TRBJ2-1; the D gene is possibly TRBD1 (7 bases). CDR3 length: 17 residues. V was clipped by 4 bases and J by 4 bases, with 23 bases between them. Germline-derived CDR1 and CDR2 are SQVTM and ANQGSEA. The CDR3 sequence is CSVVNNRGQGGYNEQFF. Here the CDR3 DNA reads TGCAGCGTTGTTAATAATCGAGGGCAGGGGGGTTACAATGAGCAGTTCTTC.

At least ten counts were recorded for this clonotype. This sequence joins TRBV13 and TRBJ2-2; D is unclear. The CDR3 has 14 amino acids. Germline V gene lookup returns CDR1 PRHDT and CDR2 FYEKMQ (reference sequence). The germline V and J ends were trimmed by 5 bases and 6 bases, with 13 bases remaining between them. The CDR3: CASSPGGMPGELFF. The CDR3 coding sequence is TGTGCCAGCAGCCCCGGTGGGATGCCCGGGGAGCTGTTTTTT.

The table lists this clonotype with a few counts. The V call is TRBV7-2, the J call TRBJ2-5, with unresolved D. The ends were cut back, 4 bases at V and 5 bases at J, with 20 bases in the middle. Germline-derived CDR1 and CDR2 are SGHTA and FQGNSA. This CDR3 has 16 residues. The CDR3 sequence is CASSSGSAGPSETQYF. DNA of the CDR3: TGTGCCAGCAGCTCCGGAAGCGCCGGGCCCTCGGAGACCCAGTACTTC.

Ten or more counts support this clonotype. The chain combines TRBV4-1 with TRBJ1-2; no reliable D call. Trimming pared 4 bases from V and 4 bases from J, leaving 16 bases between. The CDR3 length is 15 residues. Germline loops: CDR1 MGHRA, CDR2 YSYEKL. The CDR3 nucleotides are TGCGCCAGCAGCCCCCGCCAAGGAGTTGGCTATGGCTACACCTTC. Translating it yields CASSPRQGVGYGYTF.